Described below is a single T cell receptor beta chain sequence and its context. Its specificity is not known. V lost 6 bases and J lost 3; bases outside the gene matches: 10. The CDR3 is 15 amino acids. Germline CDR1 is SGHDN and CDR2 is FVKESK. The data belong to a study of shared clonotypes between healthy human individuals. Turning to the study itself: Per-donor plates numbered three CD4 naive, three CD4 memory, two CD8 naive and one CD8 memory.

Investigators spread the genomic DNA of each subset evenly over several immunoSEQ plates. Profiled with immunoSEQ multiplex PCR; TCRdb holds only in-frame clones, not every one. Seen here are 2 million to 2.5 million clones, approximately 96% observed once, and the top ten hold less than 0.15%. Study findings and constraints: Non-shared clonotypes had lower generation probabilities than those shared by all four donors.

This TCR was sampled from a man between 18 and 35 years old in good health. This chain joins TRBV14 and TRBJ2-7; 8 nucleotides agree with TRBD1. The specimen sequenced was naive CD4+ T cells sorted from blood. As to subset: CD45RA+ positively selected. CDR3 sequence reads: CASSLGQGRFYEQYF. Written as DNA, the CDR3 is TGTGCCAGCAGTCTTGGACAGGGACGATTCTACGAGCAGTACTTC.